A single TCR beta chain is shown here with its context. The sample originates from a study of blood T cell repertoires in COVID-19. Study context: Samples representing acute and convalescent COVID-19 were sourced from the United States, Italy and Spain. The analysed material was cDNA or gDNA that came from T cells, B-cell-depleted T cells, or PBMCs.

V lost 3 bases and J 3 bases, leaving 12 bases between the germline ends. CDR1 is MNHNS and CDR2 is SASEGT in the germline V gene. This CDR3 contains 15 residues. Original data processing: Amplification of reference gene primers provided the estimated nucleated cell counts. Profiling relied on immunoSEQ multiplex PCR, and the TCRdb table lists in-frame clones only, not all of them. V, J and clone size derive from that table, while D and trimming were established from the DNA sequence. The sample contains around 160,000 clones, 78% of which appear only once. Sequencing was performed on peripheral blood. This receptor was taken from a woman older than 75 with acute or convalescent COVID-19. The J gene is TRBJ1-5, the V gene TRBV6-1; tentative D call: TRBD1 (6 bases). CDR3 in DNA: TGTGCCAGCAGTGATATGACAGGTTACAATCAGCCCCAGCATTTT. Its translation: CASSDMTGYNQPQHF.